This entry concerns a single T cell receptor (beta chain). CDR1 is SGHTA, CDR2 FQGNSA, per germline. CDR3 length: 13 residues. Trimming left V 1 base short and J 5 bases short, with 9 bases between. This sample stems from a study of blood T cell repertoires in COVID-19. Across the study: The study drew acute and convalescent COVID-19 samples from the United States, Italy and Spain. The cDNA or gDNA used as material had been derived from T cells, B-cell-depleted T cells, or PBMCs.

Profiling relied on immunoSEQ multiplex PCR, and the TCRdb table lists in-frame clones only, not all of them. The sample consists of roughly 150,000 clones, approximately 80% of them appearing once. The sequenced material came from peripheral blood. The receptor's source is a man aged 60-69 years who had recovered from COVID-19. This chain links TRBV7-2 with TRBJ2-7; TRBD1 is a possible D gene (5 bases). As DNA, the CDR3 is TGTGCCAGCAGCTTAGGCAGGGCAGACGAGCAGTACTTC. Translation: CASSLGRADEQYF. Combining the CDR3 with reference TRBV7-2 and TRBJ2-7 gives the whole variable domain GAGVSQSPSNKVTEKGKDVELRCDPISGHTALYWYRQSLGQGLEFLIYFQGNSAPDKSGLPSDRFSAERTGGSVSTLTIQRTQQEDSAVYLCASSLGRADEQYFGPGTRLTVT.